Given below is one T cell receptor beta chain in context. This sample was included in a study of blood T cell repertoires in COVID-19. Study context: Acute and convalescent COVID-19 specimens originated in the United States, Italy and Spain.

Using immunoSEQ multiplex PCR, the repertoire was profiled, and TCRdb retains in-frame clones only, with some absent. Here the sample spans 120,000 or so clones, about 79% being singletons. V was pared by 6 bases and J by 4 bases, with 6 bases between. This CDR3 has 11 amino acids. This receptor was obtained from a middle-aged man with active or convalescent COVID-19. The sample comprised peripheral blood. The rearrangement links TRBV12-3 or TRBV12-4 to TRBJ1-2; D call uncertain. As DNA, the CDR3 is TGTGCCAGCAGGAGTGGCTATGGCTACACCTTC. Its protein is CASRSGYGYTF.